This T cell receptor beta chain was captured by sequencing in a study of blood T cell repertoires in COVID-19. For the study at large: PBMCs, B-cell-depleted T cells, or T cells were the source of the cDNA or gDNA that made up the material.

Methods used by the authors: The assay estimated nucleated cells by amplifying reference gene primers. Sequenced by immunoSEQ multiplex PCR; TCRdb stores in-frame clones only, minus some. The DNA gave D and trimming, while V, J and clone size come from that table. The data contain about 250,000 clones, 85% of them seen just once; the ten biggest clones take up around 5.5%. The CDR3 length is 16 residues. The V gene end was trimmed by 4 bases and the J gene end by 2 bases; junction bases not matched to a gene: 8. Germline CDR1 reads SGHRS; CDR2 reads YFSETQ. The rearrangement links TRBV5-1 to TRBJ2-3; TRBD2 matches at 9 bases. Sequences were obtained from peripheral blood. This clonotype was sampled from a man in his fifties or sixties with active or convalescent COVID-19. The CDR3 reads CASSQGTSPLTDTQYF. CDR3 bases: TGCGCCAGCAGCCAAGGGACTAGCCCACTCACAGATACGCAGTATTTT.